Below are 9 T cell receptor beta chains sequenced from a single sample in a study of cytomegalovirus exposure and HLA in healthy donors. The PCR had 60 Vbeta and 13 Jbeta primers. Some clones are missing from TCRdb's copy, which holds only in-frame ones; the method was immunoSEQ multiplex PCR. The data contain more than 130,000 clones, roughly three quarters of them singletons. The specimen was PBMCs. The receptors shown here come from a woman between 50 and 59 years old in good health and CMV-seronegative.

The gene calls are TRBV19 and TRBJ2-7, with 7 bases matching TRBD1. The CDR3 consists of 15 residues. Per the germline V gene, CDR1 is LNHDA and CDR2 is SQIVND (reference sequence). The V gene end was trimmed by 10 bases and the J gene end by 3 bases; junction bases not matched to a gene: 15. CDR3 coding DNA: TGTGCCACCATAGGTCTTACAGGGGATCACTACGAGCAGTACTTC. It is translated as CATIGLTGDHYEQYF.

The chain uses TRBV2 and TRBJ2-5; 9 bases map to TRBD1. CDR3 length equals 15 residues. Trimming cost V 5 bases and J 5 bases; bases outside gene matches: 9. CDR1 SNHLY and CDR2 FYNNEI come from the germline V gene. The CDR3 region has the DNA TGTGCCAGCAGTCGAGTGGACAGGGGCTGGGAGACCCAGTACTTC. Translating it yields CASSRVDRGWETQYF.

V and J are TRBV5-1 and TRBJ1-1, with 7 bases lining up with TRBD1. V lost 0 bases and J lost 3; bases outside the gene matches: 5. Germline lookup yields CDR1 SGHRS and CDR2 YFSETQ. There are 15 residues in the CDR3. CDR3 in amino acids: CASSLVGQADTEAFF. The CDR3 region has the DNA TGCGCCAGCAGCTTGGTAGGACAGGCGGACACTGAAGCTTTCTTT.

V and J are TRBV18 and TRBJ1-2, with 7 bases fitting TRBD1. This CDR3 is built from 13 residues. Germline values: CDR1 KGHSH, CDR2 LQKENI. With V trimmed by 0 bases and J by 6 bases, 1 base remained unmatched. The CDR3 nucleotides are TGTGCCAGCTCACCACCAGGGGGCAATGGCTACACCTTC. Amino acid sequence: CASSPPGGNGYTF.

In nucleotides, the CDR3 is TGTGCCAGCAGCCAAGCCTGGGCGGGGGCTGGGGAGACCCAGTACTTC. Residues: CASSQAWAGAGETQYF. The chain is built from TRBV4-2 and TRBJ2-5, with D possibly TRBD2 on 7 matching bases. The germline V gene encodes CDR1 LGHNA and CDR2 YNFKEQ. The CDR3 consists of 16 residues. V was shortened by 1 base and J by 5 bases, with 17 bases between the two germline ends.

V gene TRBV28 combines with J gene TRBJ1-1; 12 positions agree with TRBD1. CDR1 and CDR2 from the germline V gene are MDHEN and SYDVKM. Trimming took 5 bases from V and 0 from J; bases not matched to a gene: 7. This CDR3 is 17 amino acids long. The CDR3 bases are TGTGCCAGCAGTATACGGGACAGGGGGCCGATGAACACTGAAGCTTTCTTT. This gives the protein CASSIRDRGPMNTEAFF.

The V and J genes are TRBV18 and TRBJ2-7; TRBD1 is a possible D gene (5 bases). This CDR3 has 15 amino acids. Germline CDR1 is KGHSH and CDR2 is LQKENI. The V and J ends lost 6 bases and 2 bases respectively, with 17 bases between them. CDR3 in DNA: TGTGCCAGCTCCGTGGGGCAGGCTCTTACCTACGAGCAGTACTTC. Translated: CASSVGQALTYEQYF.

The CDR3 DNA is TGTGCCAGCACCCTTCCGAACAGGGTAGGCACAGATACGCAGTATTTT. Amino acid sequence: CASTLPNRVGTDTQYF. This chain connects TRBV7-9 to TRBJ2-3, with D possibly TRBD1 on 6 matching bases. CDR1 is SEHNR, CDR2 FQNEAQ, per germline (reference sequence). The CDR3 is 16 amino acids. V lost 7 bases and J lost 1, with 18 bases in between.

The chain has TRBV29-1 and TRBJ2-3; 12 nucleotides agree with TRBD2. V lost 6 bases, J lost 4 bases, and 2 bases stayed unmatched. CDR3 length: 13 amino acids. The germline CDR1 and CDR2 sequences are SQVTM and ANQGSEA. In DNA, the CDR3 is TGCAGCGTCAGACTAGCGGGGGCAGATACGCAGTATTTT. It yields the protein CSVRLAGADTQYF.